This T cell receptor beta chain was captured by sequencing in a study of OX40 agonist ivuxolimab in advanced cancers. Germline assignment: CDR1 SGHTA and CDR2 FQGNSA. The CDR3 is made up of 12 amino acids. V lost 3 bases to trimming and J lost 10 bases, with 10 bases between them. Method: immunoSEQ multiplex PCR; TCRdb's copy keeps in-frame clones and lacks some. The data contain some 100,000 clones, 84% of them seen just once; the ten biggest clones take up more than 0.95%. Sequences were derived from CD4+ or CD8+ T cells sorted from blood, sampled in a trial of the OX40 agonist ivuxolimab. The sequence was collected from an adult with an advanced solid tumor such as melanoma, head and neck, liver or kidney cancer. The rearrangement joins TRBV7-2 to TRBJ2-1; the D gene is possibly TRBD1 (6 bases). CDR3 in DNA: TGTGCCAGCAGCTTTCAGGGGAGCGAGCAGTTCTTC. Protein: CASSFQGSEQFF.